This T cell receptor (beta chain) was recovered during a study of Ad26.COV2.S vaccination and SARS-CoV-2 variants (dated by TCRdb to the early 2020s). Background on the whole study: Donors in the vaccine arm were drawn from COV1001, a phase I-IIa trial of Ad26.COV2.S in healthy adults that was multicentre, randomized, double-blind and placebo-controlled. TCRbeta repertoire sequencing was used to assess the specificity and breadth of SARS-CoV-2-reactive T cell receptors after Ad26.COV2.S vaccination. A total of 32 samples were included in the TCR-sequenced set, comprising roughly 19 Ad26.COV2.S vaccine recipients, 5 placebo recipients and 8 SARS-CoV-2 convalescent individuals. Ad26.COV2.S was administered intramuscularly at 5 x 10^10 or 1 x 10^11 viral particles, either as a single shot or as two shots given 56 days apart. Participants in the trial were split at random into five groups of five each, receiving low-dose or high-dose Ad26.COV2.S once or twice, or else placebo on both occasions. Blinding of investigators to trial group allocation was maintained during experiments and outcome assessment. Here is what the overall study found, with its caveats: The study was not powered for comparison of responses between vaccine doses or regimens. Compared with placebo recipients, Ad26.COV2.S recipients showed higher spike-specific TCR breadth (P = 0.0014). The authors noted that total T cell responses may have been underestimated by the TCR breadth and depth analyses. After vaccination, substantial breadth of spike-specific CD8+ and CD4+ T cell responses was reported. Non-spike TCR breadth was comparable between vaccine and placebo recipients, consistent with the vaccine containing only spike.

Read against the paper, the sample's treatment or condition label means: 15 to 20 received Ad26.COV2.S at low or high dose, single or two shots; 5 received placebo; per-sample allocation not given. For vaccine and placebo recipients, the sequenced repertoires came from samples collected on day 63 after the first injection. In Cohort 1b, 25 or so adults aged 18-55 years were enrolled at a single site in Boston, USA, between 29 July and 7 August 2020. Ad26.COV2.S consisted of a replication-incompetent adenovirus type 26 vector by which a prefusion-stabilized SARS-CoV-2 spike protein from the original Wuhan strain was expressed. Germline trimming: 3 bases from V, 8 bases from J; junction bases outside gene matches: 11. CDR1 and CDR2 are read off the germline V gene as MDHEN and SYDVKM. The CDR3 spans 16 residues, from the cysteine through the phenylalanine. Of the read, only the CDR3 DNA is kept; its 48 bases are in frame from base 1.

The immunoSEQ Assay was the method used to sequence TCRbeta CDR3 regions. After extraction, genomic DNA underwent amplification by bias-controlled multiplex PCR, followed by high-throughput sequencing. The paper's data handling went like this. Collapsing and filtering of sequences were performed to quantify the absolute abundance of each unique TCRbeta CDR3 region. Usable DNA was measured by amplifying reference genes present in all nucleated cells, and TCRbeta template counts were normalized to that usable DNA to estimate T cell fraction. Repertoire TCRs were annotated as SARS-CoV-2-specific by exact matching of V gene, CDR3 amino acid sequence and J gene to a known reactive TCR set. MIRA supplied the reference SARS-CoV-2 TCR set, which was filtered for enrichment in COVID-19-positive ImmuneCODE repertoires so that public or cross-reactive TCRs were removed. Using the MIRA antigens, annotated TCRs were further analysed by specific ORF or by position within an ORF. Breadth was defined as annotated unique rearrangements over total unique productive rearrangements; depth was the summed frequency of those rearrangements. Group comparisons of TCR breadth used two-sided Wilcoxon rank-sum tests. TCRdb provides this immuneACCESS table in a form limited to in-frame rearrangements. Some clones are lacking; in checked studies, under half of them reflect an unresolved V gene, and why the rest are absent is not known. The V and J calls and clone size were taken over from that table, and D and trimming were inferred from the DNA. This sample comprises roughly 250,000 clones, around 88% of them detected only once. The ten most abundant clones make up less than 3% of the sample.

To note about this clone: Its recognized antigen is unknown. No much larger clonotype is one base removed from it; base qualities were not supplied.

In this chain, TRBV28 is recombined with TRBJ2-1; a stretch of 9 junction bases matches TRBD2. Sequenced here: peripheral blood, sampled in a trial of Ad26.COV2.S vaccine versus placebo. The receptor was isolated from a person between 18 and 60 years old who received the Ad26.COV2.S COVID-19 vaccine or a placebo. The bases read TGTGCCAGCAGTTTTTCCCTAGCGGGGCTTTATTATGAGCAGTTCTTC. Its translation is CASSFSLAGLYYEQFF.